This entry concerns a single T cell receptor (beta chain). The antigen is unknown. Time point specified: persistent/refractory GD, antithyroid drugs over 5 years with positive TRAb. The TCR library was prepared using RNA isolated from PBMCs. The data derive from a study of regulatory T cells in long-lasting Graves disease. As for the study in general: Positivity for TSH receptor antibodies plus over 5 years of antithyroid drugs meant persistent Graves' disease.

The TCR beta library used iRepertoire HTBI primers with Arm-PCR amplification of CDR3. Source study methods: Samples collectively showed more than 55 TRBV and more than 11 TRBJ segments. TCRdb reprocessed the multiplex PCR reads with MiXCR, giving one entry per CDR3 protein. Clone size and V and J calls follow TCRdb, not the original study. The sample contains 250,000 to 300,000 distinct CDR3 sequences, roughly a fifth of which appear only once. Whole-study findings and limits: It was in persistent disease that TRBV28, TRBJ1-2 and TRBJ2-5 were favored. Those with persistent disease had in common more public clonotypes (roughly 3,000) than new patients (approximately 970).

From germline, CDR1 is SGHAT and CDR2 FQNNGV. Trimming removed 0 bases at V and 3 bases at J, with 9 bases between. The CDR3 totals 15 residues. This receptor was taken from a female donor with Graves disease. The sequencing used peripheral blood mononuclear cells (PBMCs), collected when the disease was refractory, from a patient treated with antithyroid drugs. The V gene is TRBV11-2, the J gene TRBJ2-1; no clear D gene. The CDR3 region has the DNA TGTGCCAGCAGCTTAGATTTCGGGCTCTACAATGAGCAGTTCTTC. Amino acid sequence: CASSLDFGLYNEQFF.